One sample yielded the 17 T cell receptor beta chains listed below, sequenced in a study of CD8 T cells in ankylosing spondylitis. TCRdb passed the 5' RACE reads through MiXCR, listing each CDR3 protein once. The top ten hold 6.6% of the sample, which has 200,000 to 250,000 distinct CDR3 sequences, roughly 26% seen once. The sample consisted of blood, either unsorted or a sorted T cell fraction (not recorded which). These receptors were taken from a male donor with ankylosing spondylitis or in good health (not recorded which).

The rearrangement joins TRBV29-1 to TRBJ1-1; D may be TRBD1 (6 bases). The CDR3 runs to 13 residues. The germline CDR1 and CDR2 sequences are SQVTM and ANQGSEA. Trimming pared 8 bases from V and 1 base from J, leaving 14 bases between. In DNA, the CDR3 is TGCAGCAGTACGGGGGCGGGGAACACTGAAGCTTTCTTT. Translated, it gives CSSTGAGNTEAFF.

This clonotype was detected ten times or more. V usage is TRBV5-1 and J usage is TRBJ2-5; D is uncertain. CDR3 size: 14 residues. CDR1 is SGHRS and CDR2 is YFSETQ in the germline V gene. Trimming took off 0 bases at V and 1 base at J, with 7 bases between the two ends. CDR3 protein: CASSLGNPQETQYF. CDR3 sequence (DNA): TGCGCCAGCAGCTTGGGAAATCCCCAAGAGACCCAGTACTTC.

The chain joins TRBV6-1 to TRBJ2-5; the D gene is possibly TRBD1 (5 bases). Trimming took off 4 bases at V and 2 bases at J, with 8 bases between the two ends. CDR1 is MNHNS and CDR2 is SASEGT in the germline V gene. This CDR3 contains 13 residues. The CDR3 loop is CASSVTDQETQYF. For the CDR3, the DNA is TGTGCCAGCAGTGTGACAGATCAAGAGACCCAGTACTTC.

This clonotype has a count of ten or more. V usage is TRBV5-6 and J usage is TRBJ2-3; 13 bases match TRBD2. Looked up from germline, CDR1 is SGHDT and CDR2 is YYEEEE. CDR3 size: 17 residues. The V and J ends lost 4 bases and 4 bases, in that order; junction bases with no gene match: 9. CDR3: CASSRLAGGRVADTQYF. DNA of the CDR3: TGTGCCAGCAGCCGACTAGCGGGAGGCCGGGTGGCAGATACGCAGTATTTT.

This clonotype came up once. The V gene is TRBV5-6, the J gene TRBJ1-2; TRBD1 aligns across 10 bases. CDR1 and CDR2 from the germline V gene are SGHDT and YYEEEE. The V segment lost 8 bases and the J segment 4 bases; nucleotides outside the gene matches: 11. The length of the CDR3 is 15 residues. CDR3 bases: TGTGCCAGGGGCCCCGACAGGGGGCAGATCTATGGCTACACCTTC. It codes for CARGPDRGQIYGYTF.

The chain recombines TRBV5-1 with TRBJ2-3; 7 nucleotides match TRBD1. Germline CDR1 SGHRS, CDR2 YFSETQ. The CDR3 totals 13 residues. Trimming removed 7 bases from V and 0 bases from J; junction bases left unmatched: 2. The CDR3: CASEQGSTDTQYF. The CDR3, as DNA: TGCGCCAGCGAACAGGGGAGCACAGATACGCAGTATTTT.

This clonotype was seen repeatedly, ten times or more. The rearrangement joins TRBV20-1 to TRBJ1-1; no reliable D call. CDR3 size: 14 residues. Germline CDR1 is DFQATT and CDR2 is SNEGSKA (reference sequence). Trimming removed 6 bases from V and 2 bases from J, with 16 bases in between. As DNA, the CDR3 is TGCAGTGCCTCACACCCGGAGTTAAACACTGAAGCTTTCTTT. It codes for CSASHPELNTEAFF.

The chain couples TRBV29-1 to TRBJ2-3; 14 bases match TRBD2. Germline V CDR1 and CDR2: SQVTM, ANQGSEA. V trimming: 6 bases; J trimming: 6 bases; junction bases outside the gene matches: 5. The CDR3 length is 14 residues. CDR3 DNA: TGCAGCGTCGGACTAGCGGGAGGCCGCGATACGCAGTATTTT. Translated: CSVGLAGGRDTQYF.

This clonotype was observed many times. This chain joins TRBV12-3 or TRBV12-4 and TRBJ2-1; no firm D call. The CDR3 is 14 amino acids. V was trimmed by 3 bases and J by 4 bases, leaving 10 bases between them. In nucleotides, the CDR3 is TGTGCCAGCAGTTTGCGCGGAGAGTACAATGAGCAGTTCTTC. Protein product: CASSLRGEYNEQFF.

This clonotype was seen repeatedly, ten times or more. The chain recombines TRBV9 with TRBJ2-2; the match to TRBD1 covers 7 bases. The CDR3 contains 15 residues. CDR1 and CDR2 from the germline V gene are SGDLS and YYNGEE. Germline trimming cut 0 bases from V and 4 bases from J; bases unmatched to any gene: 3. The CDR3 loop is CASSVAQGPTGELFF. The CDR3 DNA reads as TGTGCCAGCAGCGTAGCACAGGGGCCCACCGGGGAGCTGTTTTTT. Combining the CDR3 with reference TRBV9 and TRBJ2-2 gives the whole variable domain DSGVTQTPKHLITATGQRVTLRCSPRSGDLSVYWYQQSLDQGLQFLIQYYNGEERAKGNILERFSAQQFPDLHSELNLSSLELGDSALYFCASSVAQGPTGELFFGEGSRLTVL.

This chain joins TRBV28 and TRBJ2-5; D unresolved. The CDR3 is 11 residues long. V shed 6 bases and J shed 7 bases, with 9 bases lying between them. The germline CDR1 and CDR2 sequences are MDHEN and SYDVKM. CDR3 DNA sequence: TGTGCCAGCAGGGGTCGAGTGACCCAGTACTTC. Its translation: CASRGRVTQYF.

The chain couples TRBV20-1 to TRBJ1-2, with no clear D. The CDR3 spans 12 residues. Germline lookup yields CDR1 DFQATT and CDR2 SNEGSKA (reference sequence). V shed 0 bases and J shed 5 bases, with 7 bases lying between them. CDR3 sequence: CSARDRVYGYTF. In DNA, the CDR3 is TGCAGTGCTAGAGATCGCGTGTATGGCTACACCTTC.

This clonotype was seen at least ten times. V is TRBV12-3 or TRBV12-4 and J is TRBJ2-2; the D gene is possibly TRBD1 (5 bases). V was shortened by 5 bases and J by 2 bases, with 15 bases between the two germline ends. The CDR3 is 16 residues long. The CDR3: CASSTQGRLNTGELFF. CDR3 coding DNA: TGTGCCAGCAGTACCCAGGGTCGGTTAAACACCGGGGAGCTGTTTTTT.

This chain links TRBV23-1 with TRBJ2-7; TRBD1 agrees at 9 bases. TRBV23-1 is recorded as an ORF, its role being uncertain. V was clipped by 4 bases and J by 6 bases; unmatched bases: 7. The CDR3 runs 14 residues. The DNA for the CDR3 is TGCGCCAGCAGTCCGGGACAGGGAGCGAGCGAGCAGTACTTC. Residues: CASSPGQGASEQYF.

This clonotype came up a few times. The rearrangement uses TRBV6-1 and TRBJ2-4; D perhaps matches TRBD1 (6 bases). CDR1 MNHNS and CDR2 SASEGT come from the germline V gene. This CDR3 spans 16 amino acids. The V gene lost 6 bases and the J gene lost 3 bases, with 18 bases spanning the gap. The CDR3 coding sequence is TGTGCCAGCAGCCCTGGGACAAGTTTGGTCAAAAACATTCAGTACTTC. This sequence encodes CASSPGTSLVKNIQYF.

This chain uses TRBV12-3 or TRBV12-4 with TRBJ2-3; D ambiguous. The CDR3 has 14 residues. The V end was cut by 3 bases, the J end by 0 bases, with 7 bases between. The DNA for the CDR3 is TGTGCCAGCAGTTTTGAGAGGAGCACAGATACGCAGTATTTT. This codes for CASSFERSTDTQYF.

This rearrangement joins TRBV5-1 to TRBJ2-5, with 9 nucleotides matching TRBD1. With V trimmed by 4 bases and J by 1 base, 5 bases remained unmatched. CDR1 is SGHRS, CDR2 YFSETQ, per germline. CDR3 length equals 15 residues. The CDR3 coding sequence is TGCGCCAGCAGCAGGACAGGGGAACGCCAAGAGACCCAGTACTTC. Its translation: CASSRTGERQETQYF.